This is a list of T cell receptor beta chains from one sample in a study of Graves' ophthalmopathy and Graves' hyperthyroidism. TCRdb redid the calling of the multiplex PCR reads with MiXCR, one entry per CDR3 protein. Counted here are about half a million distinct CDR3 sequences, roughly 14% occurring once; the ten biggest clones make up about 9.4%. Sequencing input: blood. These TCRs come from a woman aged 25 to 45 with Graves' ophthalmopathy. Each CDR3 is given with its conserved first and last residue.

V gene	J gene	CDR3 protein
TRBV2	TRBJ2-3	CASSTGADTQYF
TRBV29-1	TRBJ1-6	CSVTLRAGRNSPLHF
TRBV28	TRBJ2-7	CASTPSPGTSYEQYF
TRBV6-1	TRBJ2-7	CASSLAAGQGEQYF
TRBV28	TRBJ2-5	CASTPGDYQETQYF
TRBV28	TRBJ2-3	CASSFLAGGQNTQYF
TRBV12-3/TRBV12-4	TRBJ1-6	CASTLGQRGSPLHF
TRBV7-2	TRBJ2-7	CASSIPGSTFSYEQYF
TRBV28	TRBJ1-2	CASSFPASYGYTF
TRBV6-1	TRBJ1-1	CASRRQGNTEAFF
TRBV9	TRBJ2-5	CASSVPLGSTGGNQETQYF
TRBV5-6	TRBJ2-4	CASSPSGSVLAKNIQYF
TRBV30	TRBJ1-6	CAWSAGTEASPLHF
TRBV10-3	TRBJ2-7	CAISPRDQTYEQYF
TRBV5-1	TRBJ2-7	CASSSAREQYF
TRBV29-1	TRBJ2-7	CSVYSRDRGLYEQYF
TRBV12-3/TRBV12-4	TRBJ2-4	CASSDGDGGAKNIQYF
TRBV9	TRBJ2-7	CASSVGRGPLGEQYF
TRBV30	TRBJ1-3	CATGTGGAGNTIYF
TRBV12-3/TRBV12-4	TRBJ1-5	CASSLGHGNQPQHF
TRBV12-3/TRBV12-4	TRBJ2-7	CASSLSVRAYEQYF
TRBV28	TRBJ1-6	CASRPMPGQGGPSYNSPLHF
TRBV11-2	TRBJ1-1	CASSFGWRNTEAFF
TRBV10-3	TRBJ2-5	CAITKGPQETQYF
TRBV7-8	TRBJ2-7	CASSLVQGAQYF
TRBV6-1	TRBJ1-1	CASSERRSGGTEAFF
TRBV27	TRBJ2-3	CASSPSGDTQYF
TRBV12-3/TRBV12-4	TRBJ2-4	CASTAGTGPSRAKNIQYF
TRBV25-1	TRBJ2-2	CASSVPGVGELFF
TRBV29-1	TRBJ1-2	CSVETTPGHYGYTF
TRBV20-1	TRBJ2-7	CSALNRDRTYEQYF
TRBV7-2	TRBJ2-2	CASTRVRNTGELFF
TRBV15	TRBJ2-3	CATSSTHNREYGIDTQYF
TRBV7-2	TRBJ2-2	CASSLFDSYTGELFF
TRBV7-3	TRBJ2-2	CASSPYGQVGAGELFF
TRBV19	TRBJ1-1	CASRASDTEAFF
TRBV30	TRBJ2-2	CAWRVKGSNTGELFF
TRBV28	TRBJ2-5	CASSPRTSPQETQYF
TRBV19	TRBJ1-5	CASSMLSQPQHF
TRBV24-1	TRBJ2-7	CATSDFRSGKGEQYF
TRBV28	TRBJ1-1	CASRTGQGPNTEAFF
TRBV4-1	TRBJ1-2	CASSNGAFPANYGYTF
TRBV27	TRBJ2-7	CASSLGGGQGYEQYF
TRBV27	TRBJ2-7	CASSLGGGEQYF
TRBV29-1	TRBJ1-1	CSVVGGLNTEAFF
TRBV7-9	TRBJ1-1	CASSHSSTNTEAFF
TRBV27	TRBJ2-4	CASSLSPLAKNIQYF
TRBV28	TRBJ1-2	CASSSPGQGLRGYTF
TRBV12-3/TRBV12-4	TRBJ1-2	CASSLRGGYGYTF
TRBV2	TRBJ1-6	CASSPVPPGNSPLHF